This TCR beta chain was found in a study of shared T cell receptors in the human thymus. The assay was immunoSEQ multiplex PCR, and TCRdb's table has in-frame clones only and misses some. The table shows hundreds of thousands of clones, with around three quarters occurring only once. V lost 2 bases, J lost 4 bases, and 11 bases lay in between. CDR1 LGHNA and CDR2 YSLEER come from the germline V gene. This CDR3 comprises 15 residues. The same data also went into a second study, on human thymus T cells. As that report states: Infants served as donors; they were healthy and Finnish and were having corrective surgery for congenital heart defects. Resections were taken during corrective heart surgery, and the thymus tissue came from these. In thymic and blood repertoires alike, V and J usage looked biased. Related work found strong thymic repertoire overlap between unrelated individuals.

The sample was thymocytes. This chain joins TRBV4-3 and TRBJ1-4; D possibly corresponds to TRBD1 (6 bases). This sequence originates from a boy less than two years old with a congenital heart defect. In DNA, the CDR3 is TGCGCCAGCAGCCAACCCGAGGGGGTTAATGAAAAACTGTTTTTT. Residues: CASSQPEGVNEKLFF.